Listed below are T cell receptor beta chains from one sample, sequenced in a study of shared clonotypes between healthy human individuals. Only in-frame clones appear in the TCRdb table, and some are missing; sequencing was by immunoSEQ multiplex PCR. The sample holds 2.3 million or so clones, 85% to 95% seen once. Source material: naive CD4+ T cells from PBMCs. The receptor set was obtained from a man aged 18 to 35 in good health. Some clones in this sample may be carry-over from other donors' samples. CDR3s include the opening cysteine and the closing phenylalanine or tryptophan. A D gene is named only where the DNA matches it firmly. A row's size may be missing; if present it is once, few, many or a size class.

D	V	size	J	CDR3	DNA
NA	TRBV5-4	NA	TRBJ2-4	CASSLGQSRNIQYF	TGTGCCAGCAGCTTGGGACAGTCGAGAAACATTCAGTACTTC
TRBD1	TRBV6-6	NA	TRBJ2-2	CASSSPGQGPHGELFF	TGTGCCAGCAGTTCCCCGGGACAGGGCCCCCACGGGGAGCTGTTTTTT
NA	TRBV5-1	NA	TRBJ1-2	CASSVIPGTLALNYGYTF	TGCGCCAGCAGCGTGATACCGGGGACTCTAGCCCTTAACTATGGCTACACCTTC
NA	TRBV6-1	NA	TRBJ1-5	CASSEGNRLPQHF	TGTGCCAGCAGTGAGGGAAACCGGCTGCCCCAGCATTTT
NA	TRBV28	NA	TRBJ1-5	CASRAGQPQHF	TGTGCCAGTCGGGCAGGTCAGCCCCAGCATTTT
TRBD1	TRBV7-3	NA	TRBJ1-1	CASSLTAGQGQMNTEAFF	TGTGCCAGCAGCTTAACCGCGGGACAGGGGCAGATGAACACTGAAGCTTTCTTT
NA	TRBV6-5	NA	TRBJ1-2	CASSYSGYYGYTF	TGTGCCAGCAGTTACTCAGGGTACTATGGCTACACCTTC
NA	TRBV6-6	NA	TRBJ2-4	CASSLTALAKNIQYF	TGTGCCAGCAGTTTAACGGCTCTAGCCAAAAACATTCAGTACTTC
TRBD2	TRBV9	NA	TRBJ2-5	CASSVGLAGGRETQYF	TGTGCCAGCAGCGTGGGTTTGGCGGGAGGAAGGGAGACCCAGTACTTC
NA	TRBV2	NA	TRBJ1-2	CASSERGGVSYGYTF	TGTGCCAGCAGTGAGAGGGGCGGGGTGAGCTATGGCTACACCTTC
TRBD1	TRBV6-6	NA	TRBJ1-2	CASRSGGGNYGYTF	TGTGCCAGCAGATCAGGGGGGGGTAACTATGGCTACACCTTC
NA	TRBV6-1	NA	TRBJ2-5	CASSESSRPGETQYF	TGTGCCAGCAGTGAAAGTTCCAGGCCTGGGGAGACCCAGTACTTC
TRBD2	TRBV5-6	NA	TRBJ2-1	CASILPGLVYNEQFF	TGTGCCAGCATCCTCCCGGGACTAGTTTACAATGAGCAGTTCTTC
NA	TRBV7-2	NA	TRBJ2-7	CASSLASTGDYEQYF	TGTGCCAGCAGCTTAGCGTCTACGGGAGACTACGAGCAGTACTTC
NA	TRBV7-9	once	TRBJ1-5	CASSLGRYNQPQHF	TGTGCCAGCAGCTTAGGTCGGTATAATCAGCCCCAGCATTTT
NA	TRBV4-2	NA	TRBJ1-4	CASSQDIGRGKLFF	TGTGCCAGCAGCCAAGATATAGGGCGGGGAAAACTGTTTTTT
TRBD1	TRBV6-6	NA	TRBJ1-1	CASSTGGTEAFF	TGTGCCAGCAGTACAGGGGGGACTGAAGCTTTCTTT
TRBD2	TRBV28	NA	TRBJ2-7	CASALGSGSFSYEQYF	TGTGCCAGCGCCCTGGGTAGCGGGTCCTTCTCCTACGAGCAGTACTTC
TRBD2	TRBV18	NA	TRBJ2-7	CASSPVASWGTSGAPYEQYF	TGTGCCAGCTCACCGGTGGCGAGTTGGGGGACTAGCGGGGCTCCCTACGAGCAGTACTTC
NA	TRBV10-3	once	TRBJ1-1	CAISGSTAPEAFF	TGTGCCATCAGTGGTAGTACAGCCCCTGAAGCTTTCTTT
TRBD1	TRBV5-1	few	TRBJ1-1	CASRASTGAWGEAFF	TGCGCCAGCAGGGCCAGCACAGGGGCTTGGGGTGAAGCTTTCTTT
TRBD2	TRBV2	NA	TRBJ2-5	CASRHQTSGYSAQYF	TGTGCCAGCAGACATCAGACTAGCGGATACTCGGCCCAGTACTTC
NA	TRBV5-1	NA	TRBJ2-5	CASRGQGRSETQYF	TGCGCCAGCCGAGGGCAGGGACGGTCAGAGACCCAGTACTTC
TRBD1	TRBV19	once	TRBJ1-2	CASRLPGGVNYGYTF	TGTGCCAGTCGTCTGCCAGGGGGCGTAAACTATGGCTACACCTTC
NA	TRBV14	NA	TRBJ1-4	CASSRVSVEKLFF	TGTGCCAGCAGCCGGGTATCGGTCGAAAAACTGTTTTTT
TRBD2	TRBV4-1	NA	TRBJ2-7	CASSRGTSGHGSYEQYF	TGCGCCAGCAGCCGGGGGACTAGCGGGCATGGCTCCTACGAGCAGTACTTC
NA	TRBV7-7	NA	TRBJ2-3	CASSLAGGGGTDTQYF	TGTGCCAGCAGCTTAGCAGGGGGAGGAGGCACAGATACGCAGTATTTT
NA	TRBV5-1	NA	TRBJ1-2	CASSLWHRAASYGYTF	TGCGCCAGCAGCTTGTGGCACAGGGCTGCCTCATATGGCTACACCTTC
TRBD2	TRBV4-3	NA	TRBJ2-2	CASSQGPAGSSTGELFF	TGCGCCAGCAGCCAAGGACCAGCGGGAAGCTCCACCGGGGAGCTGTTTTTT
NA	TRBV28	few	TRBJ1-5	CASTIRGAGNQPQHF	TGTGCCAGCACCATAAGGGGCGCGGGCAATCAGCCCCAGCATTTT
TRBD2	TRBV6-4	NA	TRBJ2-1	CASSEGLAGYGEQFF	TGTGCCAGCAGTGAGGGACTAGCGGGATATGGGGAGCAGTTCTTC
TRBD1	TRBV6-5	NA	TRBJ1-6	CASSIRQGRSPLHF	TGTGCCAGCAGCATTAGACAGGGCCGTTCACCCCTCCACTTT
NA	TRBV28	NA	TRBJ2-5	CASSLRPSSGTETQYF	TGTGCCAGCAGTTTAAGGCCTAGCTCGGGTACAGAGACCCAGTACTTC
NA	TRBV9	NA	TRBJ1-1	CASSVAVSTAEAFF	TGTGCCAGCAGCGTAGCTGTTTCAACCGCTGAAGCTTTCTTT
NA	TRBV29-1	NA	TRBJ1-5	CSVADRNQPQHF	TGCAGCGTGGCCGACAGGAATCAGCCCCAGCATTTT
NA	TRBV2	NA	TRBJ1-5	CASSEEGDQHF	TGTGCCAGCAGTGAAGAAGGTGACCAGCATTTT
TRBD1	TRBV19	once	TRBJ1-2	CASLIDDRGIGYTF	TGTGCCAGTCTTATAGACGACAGGGGAATTGGCTACACCTTC
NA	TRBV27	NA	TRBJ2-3	CASSRTGGTGLTDTQYF	TGTGCCAGCAGCCGCACCGGGGGGACAGGCCTTACAGATACGCAGTATTTT
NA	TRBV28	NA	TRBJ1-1	CASSLPTGTKAFF	TGTGCCAGCAGTTTACCTACCGGGACTAAGGCTTTCTTT
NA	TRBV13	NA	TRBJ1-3	CASSSYLPQGEVRNTIYF	TGTGCCAGCAGCTCCTACCTTCCACAGGGCGAAGTGAGGAACACCATATATTTT
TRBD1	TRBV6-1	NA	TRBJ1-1	CASTLQGGHTEAFF	TGTGCCAGCACCTTACAGGGGGGGCACACTGAAGCTTTCTTT
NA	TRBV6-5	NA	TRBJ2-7	CASGLYEQYF	TGTGCCAGTGGATTGTACGAGCAGTACTTC
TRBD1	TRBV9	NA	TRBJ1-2	CASSAVGQGPYGYTF	TGTGCCAGCAGCGCCGTGGGACAGGGGCCCTATGGCTACACCTTC
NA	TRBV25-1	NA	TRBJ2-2	CASSDEDESAGELFF	TGTGCCAGCAGTGACGAGGACGAGTCGGCCGGGGAGCTGTTTTTT
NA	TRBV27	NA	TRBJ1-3	CASSLRKGNTIYF	TGTGCCAGCAGTTTACGTAAAGGAAACACCATATATTTT
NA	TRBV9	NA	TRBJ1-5	CASSLDNSNQPQHF	TGTGCCAGCAGCCTGGATAATAGCAATCAGCCCCAGCATTTT
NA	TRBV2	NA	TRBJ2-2	CASSEALRPPRELFF	TGTGCCAGCAGTGAAGCGCTTAGGCCCCCCCGGGAGCTGTTTTTT
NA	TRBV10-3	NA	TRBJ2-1	CAISDGSGGYNEQFF	TGTGCCATCAGTGATGGGAGCGGAGGCTACAATGAGCAGTTCTTC
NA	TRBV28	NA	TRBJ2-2	CASSTQGVGELFF	TGTGCCAGCAGTACACAGGGCGTCGGGGAGCTGTTTTTT
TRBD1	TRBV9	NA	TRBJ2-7	CASSAPTGQSRSPAYEQYF	TGTGCCAGCAGCGCCCCTACGGGACAGTCACGATCTCCCGCCTACGAGCAGTACTTC
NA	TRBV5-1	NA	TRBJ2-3	CATSMGAADTQYF	TGCGCCACCTCCATGGGGGCGGCAGATACGCAGTATTTT
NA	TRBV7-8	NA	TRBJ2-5	CASSLRLGLGQETQYF	TGTGCCAGCAGCTTGAGACTAGGGTTAGGGCAAGAGACCCAGTACTTC
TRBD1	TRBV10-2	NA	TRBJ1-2	CASSEKGQGPYGYTF	TGCGCCAGCAGTGAGAAGGGACAGGGCCCCTATGGCTACACCTTC
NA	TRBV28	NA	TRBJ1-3	CASSLEVRGPGNTIYF	TGTGCCAGCAGTTTAGAAGTACGAGGGCCTGGAAACACCATATATTTT
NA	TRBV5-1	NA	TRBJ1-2	CASSPRRQSGRDYGYTF	TGCGCCAGCAGCCCTCGCAGGCAGTCTGGCAGAGACTATGGCTACACCTTC
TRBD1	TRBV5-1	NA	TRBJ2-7	CASSPRQGPYEQYF	TGCGCCAGCAGCCCTAGACAGGGTCCCTACGAGCAGTACTTC
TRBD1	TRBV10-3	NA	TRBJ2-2	CAISGPGQGSGELFF	TGTGCCATCAGTGGGCCGGGACAGGGCTCCGGGGAGCTGTTTTTT
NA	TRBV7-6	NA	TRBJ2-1	CASSLDGVRHNEQFF	TGTGCCAGCAGCTTAGATGGTGTAAGACACAATGAGCAGTTCTTC